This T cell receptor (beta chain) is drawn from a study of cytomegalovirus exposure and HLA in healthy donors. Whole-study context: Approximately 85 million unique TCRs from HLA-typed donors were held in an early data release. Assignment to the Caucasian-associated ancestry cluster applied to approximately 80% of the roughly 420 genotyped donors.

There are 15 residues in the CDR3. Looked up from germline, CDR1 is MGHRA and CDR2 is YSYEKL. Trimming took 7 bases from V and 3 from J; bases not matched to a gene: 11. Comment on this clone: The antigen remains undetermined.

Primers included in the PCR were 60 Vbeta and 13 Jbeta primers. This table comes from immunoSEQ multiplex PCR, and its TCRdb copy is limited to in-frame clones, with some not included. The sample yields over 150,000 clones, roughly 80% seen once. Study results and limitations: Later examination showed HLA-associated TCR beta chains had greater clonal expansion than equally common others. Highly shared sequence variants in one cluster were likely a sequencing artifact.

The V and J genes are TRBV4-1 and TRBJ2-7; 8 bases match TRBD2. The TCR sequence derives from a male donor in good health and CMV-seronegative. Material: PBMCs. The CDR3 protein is CASTISRGGLYEQYF. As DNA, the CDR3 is TGCGCCAGCACCATCTCCCGGGGGGGCCTCTACGAGCAGTACTTC.